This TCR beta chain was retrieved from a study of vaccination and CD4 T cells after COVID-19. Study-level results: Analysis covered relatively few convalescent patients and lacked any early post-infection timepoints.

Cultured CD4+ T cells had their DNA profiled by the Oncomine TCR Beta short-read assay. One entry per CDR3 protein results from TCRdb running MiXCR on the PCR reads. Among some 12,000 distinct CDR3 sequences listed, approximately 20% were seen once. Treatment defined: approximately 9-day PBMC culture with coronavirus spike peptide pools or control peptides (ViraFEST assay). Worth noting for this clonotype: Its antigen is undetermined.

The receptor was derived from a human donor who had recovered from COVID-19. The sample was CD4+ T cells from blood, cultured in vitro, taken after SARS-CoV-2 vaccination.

The CDR3 spells CASRKVGGGTQYF. In DNA, the CDR3 is TGTGCCAGTAGGAAGGTTGGGGGAGGGACCCAGTACTTC. This chain connects TRBV19 to TRBJ2-5, with D possibly being TRBD2 (6 bases). V gave up 6 bases and J gave up 7 bases, with 15 bases separating them. The CDR3 is made up of 13 amino acids. Germline V gene sequence: CDR1 LNHDA, CDR2 SQIVND (reference sequence).